These 15 T cell receptor beta chains originate from one sample sequenced in a study of PD-1 blockade in classical Hodgkin lymphoma. Profiling relied on immunoSEQ multiplex PCR, and the TCRdb table lists in-frame clones only, not all of them. Among thousands of clones listed, roughly three quarters were seen once. The patients all showed relapse after autologous stem cell transplantation, while their brentuximab vedotin exposure varied. Researchers report purifying CD4+ T cells from thawed PBMCs by magnetic negative selection. Sample: CD4+ T cells from blood, taken at baseline. Every receptor here comes from a human donor with classical Hodgkin lymphoma.

V is TRBV29-1 and J is TRBJ2-7; the D gene is possibly TRBD1 (6 bases). The V gene lost 6 bases and the J gene lost 2 bases, with 11 bases spanning the gap. Germline V lookup: CDR1 SQVTM, CDR2 ANQGSEA. This CDR3 has 12 amino acids. The chain's CDR3 is CSVGGQAYEQYF. In DNA, the CDR3 is TGCAGCGTAGGGGGACAAGCCTACGAGCAGTACTTC.

The CDR3 loop reads CASRARGLETQYF. In nucleotides, the CDR3 is TGTGCCAGCAGGGCTAGAGGGTTAGAGACCCAGTACTTC. The chain has TRBV27 and TRBJ2-5; the D gene is possibly TRBD2 (5 bases). There are 13 residues in the CDR3. Germline assignment: CDR1 MNHEY and CDR2 SMNVEV (reference sequence). The ends were cut back, 6 bases at V and 4 bases at J, with 12 bases in the middle.

DNA for the CDR3: TGTGCCAGCAGTTTTAGGAACTATGGCTACACCTTC. It specifies CASSFRNYGYTF. The chain uses TRBV28 and TRBJ1-2; D remains ambiguous. This CDR3 is 12 amino acids long. The germline V gene encodes CDR1 MDHEN and CDR2 SYDVKM. Trimming took off 3 bases at V and 2 bases at J, with 4 bases between the two ends.

The chain carries TRBV5-4 and TRBJ2-1, with TRBD2 identical over 8 bases. This CDR3 is built from 17 residues. CDR1 is SGHNT and CDR2 is YYREEE in the germline V gene (reference sequence). V shed 1 base and J 6 bases; nucleotides not matched to a gene: 12. The CDR3 region has the DNA TGTGCCAGCAGCTTGAACCCTGTCGGGGGGGTATTCAATGAGCAGTTCTTC. Translated, it gives CASSLNPVGGVFNEQFF.

J is TRBJ2-5 and V is TRBV5-1; D is tentatively TRBD1 or TRBD2 (5 bases each). There are 18 residues in the CDR3. The ends were cut back, 0 bases at V and 1 base at J, with 19 bases in the middle. Germline CDR1 is SGHRS and CDR2 is YFSETQ. This CDR3 is CASSLGTTVTAAQETQYF. The CDR3 nucleotides read TGCGCCAGCAGCTTGGGAACAACCGTGACAGCGGCCCAAGAGACCCAGTACTTC. Complete variable domain (other parts from reference TRBV5-1 and TRBJ2-5): KAGVTQTPRYLIKTRGQQVTLSCSPISGHRSVSWYQQTPGQGLQFLFEYFSETQRNKGNFPGRFSGRQFSNSRSEMNVSTLELGDSALYLCASSLGTTVTAAQETQYFGPGTRLLVL.

The rearrangement uses TRBV7-8 and TRBJ2-5; D may correspond to TRBD1 or TRBD2 (6 bases each). Germline CDR1 reads SGHVS; CDR2 reads FQNEAQ. The ends were cut back, 1 base at V and 5 bases at J, with 14 bases in the middle. This CDR3 spans 15 amino acids. The CDR3 sequence: CASSLDGGRGETQYF. The DNA of the CDR3 is TGTGCCAGCAGCTTAGATGGGGGGCGCGGGGAGACCCAGTACTTC. The whole variable domain, remainder taken from reference TRBV7-8 and TRBJ2-5, is GAGVSQSPRYKVAKRGQDVALRCDPISGHVSLFWYQQALGQGPEFLTYFQNEAQLDKSGLPSDRFFAERPEGSVSTLKIQRTQQEDSAVYLCASSLDGGRGETQYFGPGTRLLVL.

The chain links TRBV7-6 to TRBJ1-1; D perhaps matches TRBD1 (6 bases). V was pared by 4 bases and J by 6 bases, with 15 bases between. The CDR3 has 14 residues. In germline, CDR1 is SGHVS, CDR2 FNYEAQ. CDR3 nucleotides: TGTGCCAGCAGCTATCAACAGGGAAAGTCTGAAGCTTTCTTT. This encodes CASSYQQGKSEAFF.

This chain connects TRBV5-1 to TRBJ2-7; TRBD1 aligns across 9 bases. Germline values: CDR1 SGHRS, CDR2 YFSETQ. The CDR3 sequence is 17 residues long. V shed 0 bases, J shed 3 bases, and the junction held 10 bases outside the gene matches. The CDR3 spells CASSLDSVDRGLYEQYF. The DNA for the CDR3 is TGCGCCAGCAGCTTGGATTCCGTGGACAGGGGTCTCTACGAGCAGTACTTC.

The CDR3: CASSSPRTGGAATQYF. The CDR3 nucleotides are TGTGCCAGCAGCTCCCCGCGGACCGGGGGGGCGGCTACGCAGTATTTT. The chain couples TRBV11-1 to TRBJ2-3; TRBD2 agrees at 8 bases. Germline V gives CDR1 SGHAT, CDR2 FQDESV (reference sequence). The trim removed 4 bases at V and 8 bases at J, leaving 14 bases unmatched. The CDR3 covers 16 residues.

This clone was counted between two and nine times. The chain uses TRBV6-6 and TRBJ1-1; D is uncertain. Trimming pared 5 bases from V and 1 base from J, leaving 14 bases between. This CDR3 is built from 15 residues. CDR1 is MNHNY and CDR2 is SVGAGI in the germline V gene (reference sequence). The CDR3 protein is CASSDPTVWNTEAFF. The CDR3 DNA reads as TGTGCCAGCAGTGACCCGACGGTGTGGAACACTGAAGCTTTCTTT.

This clone was counted only a few times. V and J are TRBV7-9 and TRBJ1-1; D is perhaps TRBD1 (5 bases). The CDR3 consists of 14 residues. Trimming cost V 5 bases and J 1 base, with 11 bases left between them. Germline lookup yields CDR1 SEHNR and CDR2 FQNEAQ (reference sequence). CDR3 region: CASSLPGRNTEAFF. The CDR3, as DNA: TGTGCCAGCAGCCTACCGGGACGGAACACTGAAGCTTTCTTT.

This chain links TRBV7-9 with TRBJ2-2; 8 bases are a match to TRBD2. The CDR3 covers 13 residues. V lost 6 bases, J lost 6 bases, and 3 bases stayed unmatched. Germline V gene data show CDR1 as SEHNR and CDR2 as FQNEAQ (reference sequence). The CDR3 spells CASRGGRPGELFF. The CDR3 DNA follows: TGTGCCAGCAGGGGCGGGAGGCCCGGGGAGCTGTTTTTT.

This rearrangement joins TRBV10-3 to TRBJ1-6, with D possibly matching TRBD1 (6 bases). The V gene lost 11 bases and the J gene lost 8 bases, with 19 bases spanning the gap. CDR3 size: 14 residues. CDR1 and CDR2 (germline): ENHRY, SYGVKD. The chain's CDR3 is CASRLTGGDSPLHF. As DNA, the CDR3 is TGTGCCTCGCGCCTTACTGGGGGCGATTCACCCCTCCACTTT.

The gene calls are TRBV11-1 and TRBJ2-3; 14 bases fit TRBD2. There are 17 residues in the CDR3. V trimming: 1 base; J trimming: 6 bases; junction bases outside the gene matches: 6. The germline CDR1 and CDR2 sequences are SGHAT and FQDESV (reference sequence). The CDR3 nucleotides read TGTGCCAGCAGCTTAGGGGGGACTAGCGGGAGTTTGGATACGCAGTATTTT. Translation gives CASSLGGTSGSLDTQYF.

This sequence joins TRBV5-5 and TRBJ2-7; 8 nucleotides align to TRBD1. The germline V gene has CDR1 SGHKS and CDR2 YYEKEE (reference sequence). V dropped 0 bases and J dropped 4; count of bases not matched to a gene: 3. This CDR3 spans 14 amino acids. The CDR3 DNA reads TGTGCCAGCAGCTTGGAGGACAGGGTATACGAGCAGTACTTC. Its translation is CASSLEDRVYEQYF.